This T cell receptor (beta chain) was sequenced during a study of control samples from healthy donors and cancer patients. CDR1 is MNHNS and CDR2 is SASEGT in the germline V gene. Trimming took off 4 bases at V and 6 bases at J, with 10 bases between the two ends. There are 13 residues in the CDR3. This clone has only one observation. Profiling relied on immunoSEQ multiplex PCR, and the TCRdb table lists in-frame clones only, not all of them. The sample records more than 95,000 clones, approximately 92% being singletons. This chain connects TRBV6-1 to TRBJ2-1; D unclear. This TCR was recovered from a man of 80 years or more with head and neck cancer. Input material: PBMCs. The CDR3 sequence: CASSGATRNEQFF. Here the CDR3 DNA reads TGTGCCAGCAGTGGAGCGACGCGCAATGAGCAGTTCTTC.